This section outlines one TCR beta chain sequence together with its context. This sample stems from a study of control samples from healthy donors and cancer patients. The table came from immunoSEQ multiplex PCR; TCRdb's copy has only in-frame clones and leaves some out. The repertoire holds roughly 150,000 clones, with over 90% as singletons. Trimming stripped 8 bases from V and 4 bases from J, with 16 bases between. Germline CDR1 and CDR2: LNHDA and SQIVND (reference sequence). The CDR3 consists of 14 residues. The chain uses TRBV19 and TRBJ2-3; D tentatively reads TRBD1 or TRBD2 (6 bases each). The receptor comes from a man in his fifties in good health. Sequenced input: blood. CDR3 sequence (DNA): TGTGCCAGTCGGACACGTGGGGGGCCAGATACGCAGTATTTT. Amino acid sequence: CASRTRGGPDTQYF.